This T cell receptor (beta chain) was documented in a study of T cells in Graves' hyperthyroidism and ophthalmopathy. Study-wide results and caveats: Ophthalmopathy was told apart from stable hyperthyroidism by a 13 V-J model. Blood also showed most of the thyroid clonotypes that were expanded above 0.001.

CDR1 and CDR2 (germline): LNHDA, SQIVND (reference sequence). CDR3 size: 14 residues. Between the trimmed V and J ends, which lost 1 base and 4 bases, there was a span of 10 bases. This clonotype was seen many times. Its antigen remains unknown. The investigators amplified TCR beta CDR3 regions from RNA transcripts. TCR CDR3 underwent first-round RT-PCR with the HTBI primer set. TCRdb processed the multiplex PCR reads anew with MiXCR; each CDR3 protein has one entry. The table has fewer than 850,000 distinct CDR3 sequences, 15% to 20% seen once. Diagnoses used clinical symptoms, serum thyroxine and TRAb, thyroid ultrasound and orbital computed tomography.

The rearrangement uses TRBV19 and TRBJ1-1; D uncertain. This sequence originates from a man over 45 with Graves' hyperthyroidism. The sequenced material came from blood. In nucleotides, the CDR3 is TGTGCCAGTAGTATAGCAGGAGCGGTCACTGAAGCTTTCTTT. Translation: CASSIAGAVTEAFF.